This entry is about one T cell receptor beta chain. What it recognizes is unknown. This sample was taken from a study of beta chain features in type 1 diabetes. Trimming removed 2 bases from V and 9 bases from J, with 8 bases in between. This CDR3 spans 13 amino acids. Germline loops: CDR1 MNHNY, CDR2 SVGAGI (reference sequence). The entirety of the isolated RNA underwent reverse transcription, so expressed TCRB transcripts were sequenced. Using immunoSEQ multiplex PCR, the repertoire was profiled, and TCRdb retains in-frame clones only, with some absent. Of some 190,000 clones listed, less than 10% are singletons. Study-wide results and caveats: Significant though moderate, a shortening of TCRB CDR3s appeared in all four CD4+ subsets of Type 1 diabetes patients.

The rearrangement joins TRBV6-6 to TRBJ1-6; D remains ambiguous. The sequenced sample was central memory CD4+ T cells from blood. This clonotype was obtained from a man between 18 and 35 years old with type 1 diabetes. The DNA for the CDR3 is TGTGCCAGCAGTTACGGCCGGGGTTCACCCCTCCACTTT. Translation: CASSYGRGSPLHF.